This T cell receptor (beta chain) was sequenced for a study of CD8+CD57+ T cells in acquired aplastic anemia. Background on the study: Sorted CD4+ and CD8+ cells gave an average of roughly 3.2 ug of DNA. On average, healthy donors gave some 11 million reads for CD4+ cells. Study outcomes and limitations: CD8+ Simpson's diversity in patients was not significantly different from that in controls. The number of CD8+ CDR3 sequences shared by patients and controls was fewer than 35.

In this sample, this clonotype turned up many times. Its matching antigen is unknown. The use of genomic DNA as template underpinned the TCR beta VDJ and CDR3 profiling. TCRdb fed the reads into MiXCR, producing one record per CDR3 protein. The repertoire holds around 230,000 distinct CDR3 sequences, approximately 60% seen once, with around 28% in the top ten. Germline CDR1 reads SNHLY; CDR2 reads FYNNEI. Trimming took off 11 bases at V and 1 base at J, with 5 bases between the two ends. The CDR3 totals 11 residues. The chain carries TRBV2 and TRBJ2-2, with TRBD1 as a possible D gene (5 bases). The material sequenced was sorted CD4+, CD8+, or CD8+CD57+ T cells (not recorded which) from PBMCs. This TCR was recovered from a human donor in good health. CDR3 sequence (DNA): TGTGCCGGACAGAACACCGGGGAGCTGTTTTTT. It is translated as CAGQNTGELFF.